Below, 15 T cell receptor beta chains from the same sample are listed, as sequenced in a study of Graves' ophthalmopathy and Graves' hyperthyroidism. TCR beta CDR3 regions were amplified from RNA transcripts. First-round RT-PCR relied on HTBI primers, and a second-round multiplex PCR came next. A single record per CDR3 protein comes from TCRdb applying MiXCR to the multiplex PCR reads. The repertoire holds approximately 700,000 distinct CDR3 sequences, with roughly two fifths as singletons. Sequenced material: peripheral blood. Every receptor here comes from an adult man with Graves' ophthalmopathy.

The rearrangement joins TRBV25-1 to TRBJ2-1; no clear D gene. The CDR3 consists of 10 residues. Germline V gives CDR1 MGHDK, CDR2 SYGVNS. Trimming left V 10 bases short and J 10 bases short, with 11 bases between. The CDR3 nucleotides are TGTGCCATCCCGCCTCGGGAGCAGTTCTTC. Residues: CAIPPREQFF.

The CDR3 bases are TGTGCCAGCAGCGTAGGCCACGGGGGAGCGGAACTGTTTTTT. Translation gives CASSVGHGGAELFF. The chain is built from TRBV9 and TRBJ1-4, with a weak D call TRBD1 (5 bases). V lost 0 bases and J 12 bases, leaving 15 bases between the germline ends. The CDR3 has 14 amino acids. The germline CDR1 and CDR2 sequences are SGDLS and YYNGEE.

This clonotype showed up many times. The chain links TRBV7-2 to TRBJ2-7; 8 bases agree with TRBD1. CDR1 and CDR2 from the germline V gene are SGHTA and FQGNSA. The V and J ends lost 5 bases and 6 bases, in that order; junction bases with no gene match: 9. The CDR3 has 14 amino acids. The DNA of the CDR3 is TGTGCCAGCAGCACCCGACAGGGGCGGGGCGAGCAGTACTTC. It specifies CASSTRQGRGEQYF.

Details on this clonotype: A much bigger clone sits one base away, suggesting this may be a read error. The rearrangement joins TRBV20-1 to TRBJ1-5, with a tentative D call TRBD1 (5 bases). CDR1 is DFQATT and CDR2 is SNEGSKA in the germline V gene (reference sequence). The germline V and J ends were trimmed by 2 bases and 9 bases, with 14 bases remaining between them. The CDR3 totals 13 residues. As DNA, the CDR3 is TGCAGTGCTAGACGACAGAGGGACTGGCCCCAGCATTTT. Residues: CSARRQRDWPQHF.

The gene calls are TRBV24-1 and TRBJ1-1, with 9 bases that match TRBD1. Germline V CDR1 and CDR2: KGHDR, SFDVKD. This CDR3 spans 15 amino acids. Trimming at V came to 5 bases and at J to 5 bases, leaving 8 bases not matched to a gene. CDR3 residues: CATSASQGAGTEAFF. The CDR3, as DNA: TGTGCCACCAGTGCTTCACAGGGGGCCGGGACTGAAGCTTTCTTT.

The chain has TRBV29-1 and TRBJ1-2, with TRBD1 matching over 10 bases. This CDR3 comprises 16 residues. V dropped 6 bases and J dropped 5; count of bases not matched to a gene: 15. Germline V lookup: CDR1 SQVTM, CDR2 ANQGSEA. CDR3 loop: CSVGRTGTGVGYGYTF. Written as DNA, the CDR3 is TGCAGCGTCGGAAGAACCGGGACAGGGGTGGGATATGGCTACACCTTC.

This rearrangement joins TRBV29-1 to TRBJ1-2, with 8 bases lining up with TRBD1. The CDR3 is 13 amino acids. The trim removed 2 bases at V and 7 bases at J, leaving 6 bases unmatched. Germline V gene data show CDR1 as SQVTM and CDR2 as ANQGSEA. This chain's CDR3 is CSVEQGAFSGYTF. The CDR3 DNA sequence: TGCAGCGTTGAACAGGGGGCGTTCTCTGGCTACACCTTC.

The chain is built from TRBV29-1 and TRBJ2-2, with 12 bases that match TRBD2. The CDR3 loop spans 14 amino acids. V trimming: 6 bases; J trimming: 6 bases; junction bases outside the gene matches: 5. The germline CDR1 and CDR2 sequences are SQVTM and ANQGSEA. CDR3 in amino acids: CSVTSGGLAGELFF. DNA for the CDR3: TGCAGCGTAACTAGCGGGGGGTTGGCCGGGGAGCTGTTTTTT.

On this clonotype: A much more abundant neighbour one base away suggests this may be a read error. The rearrangement links TRBV11-2 to TRBJ2-7; D is unclear. CDR3 size: 15 residues. V dropped 1 base and J dropped 2 bases, with 12 bases sitting between them. Germline CDR1 SGHAT, CDR2 FQNNGV. CDR3: CASSLGAGYTYEQYF. In DNA form, the CDR3 reads TGTGCCAGCAGCTTAGGGGCAGGCTATACCTACGAGCAGTACTTC.

This clonotype appeared many times. J is TRBJ2-5 and V is TRBV20-1; D gene uncertain. Germline-derived CDR1 and CDR2 are DFQATT and SNEGSKA (reference sequence). This CDR3 has 13 residues. V shed 2 bases and J shed 2 bases, with 9 bases lying between them. The CDR3 is CSARSTQQETQYF. The CDR3 nucleotides read TGCAGTGCTAGATCGACACAGCAAGAGACCCAGTACTTC.

This clonotype came up a few times. The chain couples TRBV9 to TRBJ1-4; D remains ambiguous. Trimming took off 4 bases at V and 0 bases at J, with 13 bases between the two ends. CDR1 SGDLS and CDR2 YYNGEE come from the germline V gene. The CDR3 sequence is 16 residues long. CDR3 nucleotides: TGTGCCAGCAGCCAATCTCTGTCCCCAACTAATGAAAAACTGTTTTTT. Residues: CASSQSLSPTNEKLFF.

The chain is built from TRBV7-8 and TRBJ2-5; either TRBD1 or TRBD2 may supply D (5 bases each). V was cut by 9 bases and J by 7 bases, with 27 bases left in between. Germline V gene data show CDR1 as SGHVS and CDR2 as FQNEAQ. The CDR3 is 16 residues long. CDR3 DNA sequence: TGTGCCAGAGGGTGTCCCGGGACCGTGGAGCTTGGGACCCAGTACTTC. Translated, it gives CARGCPGTVELGTQYF.

In the case of this clonotype: Germline and junction disagree at one end, which may indicate a read error. V and J are TRBV25-1 and TRBJ2-2; D is possibly TRBD2 (5 bases). Looked up from germline, CDR1 is MGHDK and CDR2 is SYGVNS. The CDR3 loop spans 15 amino acids. The CDR3 nucleotides are TGTACCAGCAGAGATCGGGATAGTCGCACCGGGGAGCTGTTTTTT. Amino acid sequence: CTSRDRDSRTGELFF.

The genes are TRBV29-1 and TRBJ1-2, with D possibly matching TRBD1 (6 bases). The CDR3 runs to 13 residues. Trimming cost V 8 bases and J 3 bases, with 16 bases left between them. Germline V gives CDR1 SQVTM, CDR2 ANQGSEA. CDR3 sequence: CSLMRQVDYGYTF. The CDR3 DNA reads as TGCAGCTTAATGCGACAGGTAGACTATGGCTACACCTTC.

The gene calls are TRBV4-3 and TRBJ1-5; D remains unclear. CDR1 is LGHNA and CDR2 is YSLEER in the germline V gene. Trimming left V 4 bases short and J 1 base short, with 11 bases between. The length of the CDR3 is 15 residues. The CDR3 is CASSPGHISNQPQHF. The CDR3 region has the DNA TGCGCCAGCAGCCCCGGGCACATAAGCAATCAGCCCCAGCATTTT.